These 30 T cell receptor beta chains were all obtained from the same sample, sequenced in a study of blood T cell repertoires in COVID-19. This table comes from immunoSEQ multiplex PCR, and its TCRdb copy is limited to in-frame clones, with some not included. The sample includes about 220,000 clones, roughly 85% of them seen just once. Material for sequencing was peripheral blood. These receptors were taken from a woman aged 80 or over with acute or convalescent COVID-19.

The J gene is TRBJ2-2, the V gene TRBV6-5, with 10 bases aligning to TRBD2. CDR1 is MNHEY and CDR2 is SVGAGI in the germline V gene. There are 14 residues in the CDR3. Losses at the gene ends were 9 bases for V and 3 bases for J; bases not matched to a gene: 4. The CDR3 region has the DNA TGTGCCAGTTCTAGCGGGGGAGACACCGGGGAGCTGTTTTTT. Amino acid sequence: CASSSGGDTGELFF.

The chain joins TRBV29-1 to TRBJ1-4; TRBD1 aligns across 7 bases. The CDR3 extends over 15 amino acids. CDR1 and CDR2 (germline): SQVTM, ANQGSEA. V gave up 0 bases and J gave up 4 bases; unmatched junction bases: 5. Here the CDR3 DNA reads TGCAGCGTTGAAGATCGGACAGGTGGTAATGAAAAACTGTTTTTT. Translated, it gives CSVEDRTGGNEKLFF.

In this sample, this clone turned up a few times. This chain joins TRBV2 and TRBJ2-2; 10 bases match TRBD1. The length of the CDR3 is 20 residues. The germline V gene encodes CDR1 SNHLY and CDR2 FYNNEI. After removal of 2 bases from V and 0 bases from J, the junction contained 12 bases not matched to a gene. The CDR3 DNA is TGTGCCAGCAGTGAATTGTTCGACAGGGGGCTTACTGCGAACACCGGGGAGCTGTTTTTT. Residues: CASSELFDRGLTANTGELFF.

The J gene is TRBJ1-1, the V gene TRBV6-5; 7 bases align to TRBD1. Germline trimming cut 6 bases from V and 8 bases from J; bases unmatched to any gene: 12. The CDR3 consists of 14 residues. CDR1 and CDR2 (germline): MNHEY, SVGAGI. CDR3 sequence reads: CASSLDRVVTEAFF. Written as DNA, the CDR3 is TGTGCCAGCAGCCTAGACAGGGTTGTCACAGAAGCTTTCTTT.

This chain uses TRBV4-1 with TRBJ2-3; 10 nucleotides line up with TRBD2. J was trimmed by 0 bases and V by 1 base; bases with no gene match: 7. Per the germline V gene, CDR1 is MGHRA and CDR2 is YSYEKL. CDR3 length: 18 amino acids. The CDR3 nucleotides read TGCGCCAGCAGCCAAGTAAGCGGGGGGGCGCTTAGCACAGATACGCAGTATTTT. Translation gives CASSQVSGGALSTDTQYF.

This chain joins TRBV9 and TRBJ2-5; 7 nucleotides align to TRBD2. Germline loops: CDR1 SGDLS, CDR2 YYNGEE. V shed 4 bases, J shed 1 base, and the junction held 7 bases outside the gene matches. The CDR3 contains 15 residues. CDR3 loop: CASSSQASGQETQYF. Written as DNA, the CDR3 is TGTGCCAGCAGCTCCCAGGCTAGCGGCCAAGAGACCCAGTACTTC.

The CDR3 sequence: CSVESRTGTRSGANVLTF. CDR3 in DNA: TGCAGCGTTGAGTCCCGGACAGGGACCCGCTCTGGGGCCAACGTCCTGACTTTC. V gene TRBV29-1 combines with J gene TRBJ2-6; 8 bases match TRBD1. V lost 3 bases to trimming and J lost 0 bases; unmatched junction nucleotides: 10. Germline CDR1 SQVTM, CDR2 ANQGSEA. This CDR3 region has 18 residues.

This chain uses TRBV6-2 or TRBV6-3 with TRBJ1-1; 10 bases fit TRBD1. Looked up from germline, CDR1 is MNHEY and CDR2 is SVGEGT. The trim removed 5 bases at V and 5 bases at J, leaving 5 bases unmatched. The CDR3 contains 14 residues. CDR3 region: CASSLGQGRTEAFF. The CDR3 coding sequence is TGTGCCAGCAGTCTGGGACAGGGGAGGACTGAAGCTTTCTTT.

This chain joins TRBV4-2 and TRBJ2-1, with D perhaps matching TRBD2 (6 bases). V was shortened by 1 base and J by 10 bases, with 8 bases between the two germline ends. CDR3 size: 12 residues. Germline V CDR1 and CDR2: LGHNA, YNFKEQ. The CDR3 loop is CASSQVGREQFF. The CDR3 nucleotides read TGTGCCAGCAGCCAAGTAGGGAGGGAGCAGTTCTTC.

The CDR3 coding sequence is TGTGCCAGCAGCTTAAGACAGGTTTTATCATCTAACTATGGCTACACCTTC. Encoded protein: CASSLRQVLSSNYGYTF. The chain joins TRBV13 to TRBJ1-2; weak D call: TRBD1 (6 bases). V was cut by 2 bases and J by 0 bases, with 16 bases left in between. The CDR3 is 17 amino acids. Germline lookup yields CDR1 PRHDT and CDR2 FYEKMQ (reference sequence).

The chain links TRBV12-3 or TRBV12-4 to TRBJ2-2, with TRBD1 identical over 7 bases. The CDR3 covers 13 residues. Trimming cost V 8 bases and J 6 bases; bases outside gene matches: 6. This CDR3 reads CASANRGPGELFF. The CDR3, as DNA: TGTGCCAGCGCTAACAGGGGACCCGGGGAGCTGTTTTTT.

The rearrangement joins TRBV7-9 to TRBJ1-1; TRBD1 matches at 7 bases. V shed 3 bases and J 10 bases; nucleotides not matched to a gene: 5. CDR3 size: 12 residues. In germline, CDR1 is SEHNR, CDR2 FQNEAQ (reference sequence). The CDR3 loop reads CASSFEQGRAFF. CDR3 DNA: TGTGCCAGCAGCTTTGAACAGGGGAGAGCTTTCTTT.

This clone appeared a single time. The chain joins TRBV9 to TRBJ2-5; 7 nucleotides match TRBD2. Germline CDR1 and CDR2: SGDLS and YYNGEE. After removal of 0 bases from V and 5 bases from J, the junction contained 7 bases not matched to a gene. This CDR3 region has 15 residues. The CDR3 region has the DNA TGTGCCAGCAGCGTAGTCGCGGGGGTCGGGGAGACCCAGTACTTC. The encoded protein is CASSVVAGVGETQYF.

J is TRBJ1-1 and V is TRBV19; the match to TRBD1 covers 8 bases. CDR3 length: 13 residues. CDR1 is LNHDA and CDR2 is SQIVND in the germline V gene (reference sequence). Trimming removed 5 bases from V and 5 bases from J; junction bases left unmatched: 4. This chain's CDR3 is CASSRTGTTEAFF. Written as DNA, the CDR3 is TGTGCCAGTAGTCGGACAGGGACGACTGAAGCTTTCTTT.

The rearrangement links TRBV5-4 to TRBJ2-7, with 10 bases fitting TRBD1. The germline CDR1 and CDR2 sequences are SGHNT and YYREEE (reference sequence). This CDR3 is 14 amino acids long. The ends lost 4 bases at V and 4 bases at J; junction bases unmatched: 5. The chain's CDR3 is CASSPRQGAYEQYF. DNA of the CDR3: TGTGCCAGCAGCCCTAGACAGGGGGCATACGAGCAGTACTTC. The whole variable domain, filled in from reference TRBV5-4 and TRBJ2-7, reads ETGVTQSPTHLIKTRGQQVTLRCSSQSGHNTVSWYQQALGQGPQFIFQYYREEENGRGNFPPRFSGLQFPNYSSELNVNALELDDSALYLCASSPRQGAYEQYFGPGTRLTVT.

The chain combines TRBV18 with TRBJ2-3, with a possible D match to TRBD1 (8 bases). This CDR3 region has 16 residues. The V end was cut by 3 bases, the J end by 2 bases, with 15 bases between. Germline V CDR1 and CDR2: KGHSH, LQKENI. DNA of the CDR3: TGTGCCAGCTCACCTCGGGGGGACAGGTACACAGATACGCAGTATTTT. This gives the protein CASSPRGDRYTDTQYF.

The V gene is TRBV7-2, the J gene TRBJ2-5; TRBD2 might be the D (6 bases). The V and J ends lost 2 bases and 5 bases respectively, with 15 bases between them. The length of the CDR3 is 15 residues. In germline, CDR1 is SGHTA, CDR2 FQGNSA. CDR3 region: CASSLMSRGSETQYF. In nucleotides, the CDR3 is TGTGCCAGCAGCTTAATGTCACGGGGGAGCGAGACCCAGTACTTC.

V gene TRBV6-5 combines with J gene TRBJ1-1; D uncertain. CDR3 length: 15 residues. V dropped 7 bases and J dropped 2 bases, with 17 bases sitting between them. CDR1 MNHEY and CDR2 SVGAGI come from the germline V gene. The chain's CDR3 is CASTGGVSENTEAFF. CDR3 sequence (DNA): TGTGCCAGCACGGGCGGGGTATCGGAAAACACTGAAGCTTTCTTT.

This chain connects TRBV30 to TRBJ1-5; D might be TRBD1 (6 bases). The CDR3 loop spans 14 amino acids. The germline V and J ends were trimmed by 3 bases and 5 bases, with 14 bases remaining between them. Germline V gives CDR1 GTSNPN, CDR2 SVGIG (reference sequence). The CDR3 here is CAWSPGTLHQPQHF. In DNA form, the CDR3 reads TGTGCCTGGAGCCCCGGGACACTTCATCAGCCCCAGCATTTT.

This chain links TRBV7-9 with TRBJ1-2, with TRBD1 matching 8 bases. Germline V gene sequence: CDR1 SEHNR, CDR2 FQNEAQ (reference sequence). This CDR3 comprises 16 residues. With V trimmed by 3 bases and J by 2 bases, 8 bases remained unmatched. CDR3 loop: CASSFSLGQVNYGYTF. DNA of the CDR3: TGTGCCAGCAGCTTTAGCTTGGGACAGGTCAACTATGGCTACACCTTC.

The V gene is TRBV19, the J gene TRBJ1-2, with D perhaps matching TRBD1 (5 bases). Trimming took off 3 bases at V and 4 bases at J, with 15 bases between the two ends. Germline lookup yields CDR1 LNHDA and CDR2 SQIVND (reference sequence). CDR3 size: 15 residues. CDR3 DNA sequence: TGTGCCAGTAGTATCAACCGGGACTTTAGCTATGGCTACACCTTC. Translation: CASSINRDFSYGYTF.

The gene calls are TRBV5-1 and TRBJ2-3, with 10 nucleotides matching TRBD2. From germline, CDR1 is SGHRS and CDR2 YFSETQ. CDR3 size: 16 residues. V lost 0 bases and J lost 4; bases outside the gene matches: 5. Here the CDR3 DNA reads TGCGCCAGCAGCTTGGTATTAGCGGGGGGAGCAGATACGCAGTATTTT. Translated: CASSLVLAGGADTQYF. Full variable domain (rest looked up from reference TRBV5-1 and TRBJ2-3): KAGVTQTPRYLIKTRGQQVTLSCSPISGHRSVSWYQQTPGQGLQFLFEYFSETQRNKGNFPGRFSGRQFSNSRSEMNVSTLELGDSALYLCASSLVLAGGADTQYFGPGTRLTVL.

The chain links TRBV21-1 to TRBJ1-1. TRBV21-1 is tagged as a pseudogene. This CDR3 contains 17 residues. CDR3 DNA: TGTGCCAGCAGCAAAGGAGCGGGCAGAACAATGAACACTGAAGCTTTCTTT. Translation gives CASSKGAGRTMNTEAFF.

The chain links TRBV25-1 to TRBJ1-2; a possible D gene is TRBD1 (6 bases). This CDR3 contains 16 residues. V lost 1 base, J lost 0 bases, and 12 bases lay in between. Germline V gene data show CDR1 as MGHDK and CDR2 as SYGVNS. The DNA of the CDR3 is TGTGCCAGCAGTGAATCCGGGACACAAGCTAACTATGGCTACACCTTC. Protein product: CASSESGTQANYGYTF.

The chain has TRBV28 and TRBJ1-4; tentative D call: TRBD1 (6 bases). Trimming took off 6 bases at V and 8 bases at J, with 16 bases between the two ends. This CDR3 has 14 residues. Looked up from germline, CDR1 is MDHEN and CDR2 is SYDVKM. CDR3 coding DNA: TGTGCCAGCAGACATACAGGGACGGGGGAAAAACTGTTTTTT. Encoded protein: CASRHTGTGEKLFF.

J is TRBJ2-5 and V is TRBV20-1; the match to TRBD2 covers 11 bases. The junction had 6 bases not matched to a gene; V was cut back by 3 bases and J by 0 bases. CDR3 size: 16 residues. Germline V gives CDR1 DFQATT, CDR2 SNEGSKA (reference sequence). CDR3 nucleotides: TGCAGTGCTAGTCCTAGCGGGGGGTCGTACCAAGAGACCCAGTACTTC. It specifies CSASPSGGSYQETQYF.

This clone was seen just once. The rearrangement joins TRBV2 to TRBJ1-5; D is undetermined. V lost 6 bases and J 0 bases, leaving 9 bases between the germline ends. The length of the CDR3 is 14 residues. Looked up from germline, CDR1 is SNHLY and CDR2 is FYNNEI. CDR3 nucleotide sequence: TGTGCCAGCAGCGTTGAGTATAGCAATCAGCCCCAGCATTTT. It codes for CASSVEYSNQPQHF.

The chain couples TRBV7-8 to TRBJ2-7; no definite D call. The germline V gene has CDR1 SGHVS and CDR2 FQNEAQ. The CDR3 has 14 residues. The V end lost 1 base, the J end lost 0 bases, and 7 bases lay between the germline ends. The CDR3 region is CASSLVALSYEQYF. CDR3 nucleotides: TGTGCCAGCAGCTTAGTGGCCCTCTCCTACGAGCAGTACTTC.

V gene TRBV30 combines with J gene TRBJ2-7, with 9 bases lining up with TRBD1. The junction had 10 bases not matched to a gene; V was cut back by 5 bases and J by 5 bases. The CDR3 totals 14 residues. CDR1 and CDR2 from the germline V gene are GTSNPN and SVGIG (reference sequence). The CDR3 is CAWGGDRVFHEQYF. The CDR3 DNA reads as TGTGCCTGGGGAGGGGACAGGGTTTTCCACGAGCAGTACTTC.

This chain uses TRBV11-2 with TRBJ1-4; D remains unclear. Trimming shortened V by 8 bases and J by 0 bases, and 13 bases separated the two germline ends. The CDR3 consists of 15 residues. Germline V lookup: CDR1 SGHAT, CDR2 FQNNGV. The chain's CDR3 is CASAVLTSTNEKLFF. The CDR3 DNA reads TGTGCCAGCGCCGTACTTACCTCAACTAATGAAAAACTGTTTTTT.